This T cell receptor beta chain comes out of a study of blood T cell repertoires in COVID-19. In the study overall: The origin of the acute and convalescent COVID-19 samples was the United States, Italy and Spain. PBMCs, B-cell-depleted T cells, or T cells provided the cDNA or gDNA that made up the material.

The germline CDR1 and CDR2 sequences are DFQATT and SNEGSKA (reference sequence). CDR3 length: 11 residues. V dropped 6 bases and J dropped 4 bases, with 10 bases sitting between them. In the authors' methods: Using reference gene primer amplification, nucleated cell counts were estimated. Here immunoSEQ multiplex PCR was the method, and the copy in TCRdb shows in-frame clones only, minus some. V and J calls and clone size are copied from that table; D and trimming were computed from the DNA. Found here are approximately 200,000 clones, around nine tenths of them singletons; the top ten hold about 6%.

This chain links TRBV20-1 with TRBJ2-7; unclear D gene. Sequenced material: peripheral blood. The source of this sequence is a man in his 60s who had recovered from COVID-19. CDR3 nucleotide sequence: TGCAGTGCCAAACAATCTTACGAGCAGTACTTC. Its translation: CSAKQSYEQYF.